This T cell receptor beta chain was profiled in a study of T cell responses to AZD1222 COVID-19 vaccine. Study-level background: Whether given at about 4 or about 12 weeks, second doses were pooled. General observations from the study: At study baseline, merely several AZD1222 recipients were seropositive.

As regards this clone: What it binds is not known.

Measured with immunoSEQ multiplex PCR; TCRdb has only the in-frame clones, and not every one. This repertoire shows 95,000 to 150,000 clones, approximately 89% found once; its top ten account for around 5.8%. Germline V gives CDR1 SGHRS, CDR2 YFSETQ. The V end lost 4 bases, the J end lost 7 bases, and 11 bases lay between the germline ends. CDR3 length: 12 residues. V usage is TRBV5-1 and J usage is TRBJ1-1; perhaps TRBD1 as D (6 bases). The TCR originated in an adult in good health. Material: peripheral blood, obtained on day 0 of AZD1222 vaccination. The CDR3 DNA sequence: TGCGCCAGCAGCATCCAGGGGAATGAAGCTTTCTTT. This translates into CASSIQGNEAFF.